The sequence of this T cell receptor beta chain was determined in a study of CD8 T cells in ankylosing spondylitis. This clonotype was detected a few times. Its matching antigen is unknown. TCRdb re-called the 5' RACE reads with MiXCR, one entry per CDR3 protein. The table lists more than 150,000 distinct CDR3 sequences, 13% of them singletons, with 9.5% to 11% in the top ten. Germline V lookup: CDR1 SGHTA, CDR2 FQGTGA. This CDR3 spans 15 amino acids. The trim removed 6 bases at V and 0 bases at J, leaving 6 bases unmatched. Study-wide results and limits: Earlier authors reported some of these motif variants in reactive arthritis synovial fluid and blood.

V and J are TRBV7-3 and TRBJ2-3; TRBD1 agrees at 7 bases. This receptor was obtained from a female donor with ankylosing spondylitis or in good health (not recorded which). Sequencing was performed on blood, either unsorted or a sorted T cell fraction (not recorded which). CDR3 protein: CASSQQGVSTDTQYF. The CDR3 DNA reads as TGTGCCAGCAGTCAGCAGGGGGTGAGCACAGATACGCAGTATTTT.